These T cell receptor beta chains were read from a single sample in a study of early T cells in non-severe SARS-CoV-2 infection. MiXCR was run by TCRdb on the 5' RACE reads, yielding one entry per CDR3 protein. The profile shows tens of thousands of distinct CDR3 sequences, 12% of them singletons. Source: whole blood, taken at baseline. Receptor source: an adult who was a healthcare worker with PCR-confirmed SARS-CoV-2 infection or an uninfected control (not recorded which). The donor label of this sample is uncertain. Each CDR3 is given without its conserved first and last residue. Size is omitted from some rows. Given values are once, few, many or a class for expanded clones.

abundance,v_gene,CDR3aa
-,TRBV6-2/TRBV6-3,ASGIQPYYGYT
many,TRBV7-2,ASSLVGYVSDTQY
-,TRBV3-1,ASSQDRGYVVAEAF
-,TRBV12-3/TRBV12-4,ASSLGLGREKLF
many,TRBV18,ASSRDRGQDEQF
-,TRBV5-8,ASSLARLANYNEQF
-,TRBV21-1,ASNLTDLETQY
-,TRBV12-3/TRBV12-4,ASSWEGEKLF
-,TRBV2,ASSETGRTEAF
few,TRBV12-5,ASGPGQGDNQPQH
few,TRBV6-5,ASSYSVANTGELF
few,TRBV12-3/TRBV12-4,ASTRTTGADTQY
-,TRBV14,ASSQVGLGYGYT
many,TRBV1,TSSQDNRTTHNEQF
few,TRBV10-1,ASSESYTGELF
-,TRBV2,ASSESAGGMQPQH
few,TRBV27,ASSLWGLTGDTQY
few,TRBV3-1,ASSQEFRMTNEKLF
few,TRBV5-6,ASSEDGGNTIY
many,TRBV7-9,ASLLPGISTGELF
-,TRBV10-3,AISEGGGPYNEQF
-,TRBV6-5,ASSYVGSLETQY
few,TRBV11-2,ASSPWGGNTGELF